This TCR beta chain was profiled in a study of CD8 T cells in Susac syndrome. RNA amounts of 0.5 to 1 ug underwent reverse transcription with random hexamers. TCRdb reanalysed the immunoSEQ multiplex PCR reads using MiXCR and keeps one entry per CDR3 protein. The repertoire includes 120,000 or so distinct CDR3 sequences, 94% of them detected once, and 0.1% to 0.15% sits in the top ten. The germline CDR1 and CDR2 sequences are MNHEY and SVGEGT. This CDR3 has 12 amino acids. V dropped 11 bases and J dropped 0 bases, with 8 bases sitting between them. Input material: CD4+ T cells from PBMCs. This TCR was recovered from a human donor with multiple sclerosis. The chain uses TRBV6-2 or TRBV6-3 and TRBJ2-1; no firm D call. CDR3 residues: CAASRSYNEQFF. DNA for the CDR3: TGTGCCGCCAGCCGCTCCTACAATGAGCAGTTCTTC.